The 7 T cell receptor beta chains below were found in one sample sequenced in a study of blood T cell repertoires in COVID-19. Method: immunoSEQ multiplex PCR; TCRdb's copy keeps in-frame clones and lacks some. The data hold around 80,000 clones, with around 79% observed a single time. The sequencing input was peripheral blood. These receptors came from a man at least 80 years old with acute or convalescent COVID-19.

The rearrangement joins TRBV5-5 to TRBJ1-1; 8 bases agree with TRBD1. The trim removed 4 bases at V and 6 bases at J, leaving 8 bases unmatched. Germline V gene lookup returns CDR1 SGHKS and CDR2 YYEKEE (reference sequence). The CDR3 consists of 14 residues. The CDR3 loop is CASSAMTGVAEAFF. In DNA, the CDR3 is TGTGCCAGCAGCGCCATGACAGGGGTCGCTGAAGCTTTCTTT.

The chain joins TRBV5-5 to TRBJ1-1; 7 bases line up with TRBD1. The germline CDR1 and CDR2 sequences are SGHKS and YYEKEE (reference sequence). Unmatched junction bases numbered 4, after V lost 3 bases and J lost 5 bases. This CDR3 has 13 amino acids. The CDR3 reads CASSSQGVTEAFF. In nucleotides, the CDR3 is TGTGCCAGCAGCTCCCAGGGGGTTACTGAAGCTTTCTTT. The whole variable domain, remainder taken from reference TRBV5-5 and TRBJ1-1, is DAGVTQSPTHLIKTRGQQVTLRCSPISGHKSVSWYQQVLGQGPQFIFQYYEKEERGRGNFPDRFSARQFPNYSSELNVNALLLGDSALYLCASSSQGVTEAFFGQGTRLTVV.

This clone was seen once. The chain joins TRBV24-1 to TRBJ1-2; tentatively, D is TRBD1 (5 bases). The CDR3 runs to 14 residues. Trimming left V 2 bases short and J 2 bases short, with 8 bases between. Per germline, CDR1 KGHDR and CDR2 SFDVKD. The CDR3 protein is CATSDSSGNYGYTF. For the CDR3, the DNA is TGTGCCACCAGTGATTCGTCAGGGAACTATGGCTACACCTTC.

The chain has TRBV7-9 and TRBJ1-3, with 8 bases identical to TRBD1. The CDR3 consists of 15 residues. The trim removed 5 bases at V and 3 bases at J, leaving 6 bases unmatched. The germline CDR1 and CDR2 sequences are SEHNR and FQNEAQ (reference sequence). The CDR3 DNA follows: TGTGCCAGCAGCAGAGGACAGGGAGGTGGAAACACCATATATTTT. Translating it yields CASSRGQGGGNTIYF.

This chain connects TRBV7-2 to TRBJ2-5, with D possibly being TRBD2 (6 bases). Trimming removed 3 bases at V and 1 base at J, with 9 bases between. This CDR3 has 14 amino acids. Germline V lookup: CDR1 SGHTA, CDR2 FQGNSA. For the CDR3, the DNA is TGTGCCAGCAGCTTCGGCGGGGCCCAAGAGACCCAGTACTTC. Translating it yields CASSFGGAQETQYF.

The V and J genes are TRBV6-5 and TRBJ2-1; the match to TRBD2 covers 9 bases. The V gene's germline CDR1 is MNHEY and CDR2 SVGAGI. The J segment lost 3 bases and the V segment lost 4 bases, leaving 4 bases of the junction unmatched. The CDR3 covers 15 residues. The CDR3: CASSSSGDSYNEQFF. The CDR3 nucleotides read TGTGCCAGCAGTTCTAGCGGGGATAGCTACAATGAGCAGTTCTTC.

The chain joins TRBV7-3 to TRBJ2-2, with no clear D. Germline V gene lookup returns CDR1 SGHTA and CDR2 FQGTGA. There are 15 residues in the CDR3. V was clipped by 3 bases and J by 2 bases, with 10 bases between them. CDR3 sequence reads: CASSLAGTNTGELFF. The CDR3 DNA is TGTGCCAGCAGCTTGGCAGGAACTAACACCGGGGAGCTGTTTTTT.